This T cell receptor beta chain was profiled in a study of tumor-infiltrating lymphocytes in oesophageal squamous cell carcinoma. TCRdb processed the PCR reads anew with MiXCR; each CDR3 protein has one entry. This sample has about 15,000 distinct CDR3 sequences, with about 50% found just once. This clonotype occurred many times. Germline V gene lookup returns CDR1 MNHNY and CDR2 SVGAGI (reference sequence). The CDR3 totals 13 residues. Between the trimmed V and J ends, which lost 3 bases and 4 bases, there was a span of 8 bases. Material for sequencing was esophageal tumor tissue. V gene TRBV6-6 combines with J gene TRBJ2-3; D may be TRBD1 or TRBD2 (5 bases each). The source of this sequence is a male donor with esophageal squamous cell carcinoma. CDR3 bases: TGTGCCAGCAGTTATGGGGGTGCAGATACGCAGTATTTT. Amino acids: CASSYGGADTQYF.